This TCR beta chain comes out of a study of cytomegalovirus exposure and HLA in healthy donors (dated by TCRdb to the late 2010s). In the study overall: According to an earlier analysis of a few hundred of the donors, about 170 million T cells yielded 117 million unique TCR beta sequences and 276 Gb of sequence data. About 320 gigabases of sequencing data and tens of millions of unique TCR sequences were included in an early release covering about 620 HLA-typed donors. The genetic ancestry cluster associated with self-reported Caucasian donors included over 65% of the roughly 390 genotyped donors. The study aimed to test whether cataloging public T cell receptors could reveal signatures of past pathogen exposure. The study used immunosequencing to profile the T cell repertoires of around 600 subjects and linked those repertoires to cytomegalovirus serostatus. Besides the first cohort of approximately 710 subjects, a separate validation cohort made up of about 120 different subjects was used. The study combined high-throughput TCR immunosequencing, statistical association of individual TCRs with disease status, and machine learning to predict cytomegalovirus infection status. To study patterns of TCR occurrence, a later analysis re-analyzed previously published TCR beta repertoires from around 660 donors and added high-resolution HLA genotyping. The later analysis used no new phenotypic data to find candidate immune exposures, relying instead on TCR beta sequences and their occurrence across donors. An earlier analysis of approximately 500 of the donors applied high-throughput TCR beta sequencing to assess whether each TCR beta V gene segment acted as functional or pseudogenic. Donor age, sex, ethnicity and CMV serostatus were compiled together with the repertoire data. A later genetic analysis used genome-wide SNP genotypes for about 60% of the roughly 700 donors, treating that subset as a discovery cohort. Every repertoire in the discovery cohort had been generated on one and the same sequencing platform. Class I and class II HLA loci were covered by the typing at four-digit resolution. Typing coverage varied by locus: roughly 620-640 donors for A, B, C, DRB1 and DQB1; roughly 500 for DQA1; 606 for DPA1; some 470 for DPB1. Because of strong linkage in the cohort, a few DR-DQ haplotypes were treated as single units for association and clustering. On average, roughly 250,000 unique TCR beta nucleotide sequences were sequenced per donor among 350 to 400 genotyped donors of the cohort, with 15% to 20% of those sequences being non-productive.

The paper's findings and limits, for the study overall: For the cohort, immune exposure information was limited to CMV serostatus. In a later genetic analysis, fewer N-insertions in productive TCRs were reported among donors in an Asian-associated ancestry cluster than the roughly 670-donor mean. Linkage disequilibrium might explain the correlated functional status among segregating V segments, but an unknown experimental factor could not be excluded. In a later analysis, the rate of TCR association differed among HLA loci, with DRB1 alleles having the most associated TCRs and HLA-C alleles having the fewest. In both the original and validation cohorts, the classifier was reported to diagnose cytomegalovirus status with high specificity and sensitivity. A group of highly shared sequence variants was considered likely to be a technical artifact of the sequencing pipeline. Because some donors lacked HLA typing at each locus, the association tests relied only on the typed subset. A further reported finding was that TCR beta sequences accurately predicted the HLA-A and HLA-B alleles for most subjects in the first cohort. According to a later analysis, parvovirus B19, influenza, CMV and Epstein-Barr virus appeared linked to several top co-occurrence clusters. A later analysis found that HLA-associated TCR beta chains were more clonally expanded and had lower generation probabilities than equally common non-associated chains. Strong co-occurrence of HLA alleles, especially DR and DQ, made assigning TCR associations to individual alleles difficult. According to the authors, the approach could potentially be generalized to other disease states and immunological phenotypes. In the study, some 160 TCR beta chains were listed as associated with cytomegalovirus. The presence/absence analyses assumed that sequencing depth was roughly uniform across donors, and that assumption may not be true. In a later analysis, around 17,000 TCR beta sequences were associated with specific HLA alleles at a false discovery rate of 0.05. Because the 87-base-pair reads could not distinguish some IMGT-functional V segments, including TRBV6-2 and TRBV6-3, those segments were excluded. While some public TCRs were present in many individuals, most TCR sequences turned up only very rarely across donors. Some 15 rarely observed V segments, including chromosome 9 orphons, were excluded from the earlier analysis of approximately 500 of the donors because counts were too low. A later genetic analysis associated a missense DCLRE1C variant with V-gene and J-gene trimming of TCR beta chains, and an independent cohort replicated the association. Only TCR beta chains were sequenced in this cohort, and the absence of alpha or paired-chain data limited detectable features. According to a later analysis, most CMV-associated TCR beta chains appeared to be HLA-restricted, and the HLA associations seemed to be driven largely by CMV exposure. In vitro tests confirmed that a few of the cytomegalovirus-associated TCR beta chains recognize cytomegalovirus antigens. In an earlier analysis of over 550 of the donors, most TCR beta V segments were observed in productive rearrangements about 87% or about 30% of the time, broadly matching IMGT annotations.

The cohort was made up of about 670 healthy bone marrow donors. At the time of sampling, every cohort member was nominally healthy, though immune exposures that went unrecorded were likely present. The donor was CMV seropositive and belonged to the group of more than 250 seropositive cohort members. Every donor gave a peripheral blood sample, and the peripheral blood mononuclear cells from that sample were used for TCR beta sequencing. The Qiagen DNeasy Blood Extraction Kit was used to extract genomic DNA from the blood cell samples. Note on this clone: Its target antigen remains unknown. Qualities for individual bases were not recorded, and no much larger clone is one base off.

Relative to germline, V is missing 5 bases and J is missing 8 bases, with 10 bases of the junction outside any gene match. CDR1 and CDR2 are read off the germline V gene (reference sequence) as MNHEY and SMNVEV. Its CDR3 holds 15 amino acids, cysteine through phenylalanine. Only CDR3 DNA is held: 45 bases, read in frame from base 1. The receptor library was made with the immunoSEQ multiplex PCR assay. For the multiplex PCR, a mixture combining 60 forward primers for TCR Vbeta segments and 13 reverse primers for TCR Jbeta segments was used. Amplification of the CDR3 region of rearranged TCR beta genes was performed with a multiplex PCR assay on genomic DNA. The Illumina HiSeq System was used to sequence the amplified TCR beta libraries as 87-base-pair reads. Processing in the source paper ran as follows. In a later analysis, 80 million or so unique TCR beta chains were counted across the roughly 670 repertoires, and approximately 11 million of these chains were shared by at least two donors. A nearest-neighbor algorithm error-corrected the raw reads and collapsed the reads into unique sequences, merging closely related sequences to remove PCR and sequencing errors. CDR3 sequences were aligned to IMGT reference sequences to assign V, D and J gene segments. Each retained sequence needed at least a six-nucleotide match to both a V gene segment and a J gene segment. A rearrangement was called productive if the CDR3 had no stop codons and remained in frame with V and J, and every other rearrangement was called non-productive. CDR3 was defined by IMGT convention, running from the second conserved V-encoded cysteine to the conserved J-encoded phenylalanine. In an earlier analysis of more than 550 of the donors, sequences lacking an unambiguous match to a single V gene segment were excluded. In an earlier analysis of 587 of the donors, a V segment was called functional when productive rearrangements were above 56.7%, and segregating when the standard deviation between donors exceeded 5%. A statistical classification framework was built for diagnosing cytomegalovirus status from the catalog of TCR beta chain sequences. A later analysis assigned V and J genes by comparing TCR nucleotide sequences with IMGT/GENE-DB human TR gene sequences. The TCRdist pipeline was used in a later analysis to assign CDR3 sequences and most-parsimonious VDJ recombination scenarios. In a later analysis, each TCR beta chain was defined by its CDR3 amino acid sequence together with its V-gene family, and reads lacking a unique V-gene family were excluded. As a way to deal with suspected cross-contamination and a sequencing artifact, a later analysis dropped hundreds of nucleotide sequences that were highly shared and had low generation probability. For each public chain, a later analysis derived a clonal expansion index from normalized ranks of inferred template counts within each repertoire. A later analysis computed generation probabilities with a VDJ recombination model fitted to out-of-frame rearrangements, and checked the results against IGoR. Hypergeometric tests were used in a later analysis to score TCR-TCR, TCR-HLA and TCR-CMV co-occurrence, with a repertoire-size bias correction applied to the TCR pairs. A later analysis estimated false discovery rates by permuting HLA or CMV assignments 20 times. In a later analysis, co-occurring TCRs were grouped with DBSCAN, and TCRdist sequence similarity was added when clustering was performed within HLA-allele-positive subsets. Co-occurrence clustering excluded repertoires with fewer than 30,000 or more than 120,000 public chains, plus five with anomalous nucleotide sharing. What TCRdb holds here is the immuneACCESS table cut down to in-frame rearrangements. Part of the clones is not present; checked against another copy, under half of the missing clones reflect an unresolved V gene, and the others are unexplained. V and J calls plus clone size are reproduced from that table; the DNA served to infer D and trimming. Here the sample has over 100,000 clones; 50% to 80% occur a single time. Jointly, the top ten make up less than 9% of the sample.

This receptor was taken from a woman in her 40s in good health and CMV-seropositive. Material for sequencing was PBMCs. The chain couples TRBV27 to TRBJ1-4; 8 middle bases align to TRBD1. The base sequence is TGTGCCAGCAGTCCCACAGGGGGTGGAAGCGAAAAACTGTTTTTT. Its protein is CASSPTGGGSEKLFF. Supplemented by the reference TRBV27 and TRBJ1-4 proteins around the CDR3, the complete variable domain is EAQVTQNPRYLITVTGKKLTVTCSQNMNHEYMSWYRQDPGLGLRQIYYSMNVEVTDKGDVPEGYKVSRKEKRNFPLILESPSPNQTSLYFCASSPTGGGSEKLFFGSGTQLSVL.